These T cell receptor beta chains were read from a single sample in a study of T cell responses to AZD1222 COVID-19 vaccine. Repertoires were generated with immunoSEQ multiplex PCR, while TCRdb's copy carries only in-frame clones and drops some. The sample lists more than 150,000 clones, less than 95% occurring once. This material consisted of peripheral blood, taken on day 0 of AZD1222 vaccination. Receptors were obtained from an adult in good health. Each CDR3 is given with its conserved first and last residue. Fields, in order: D gene, V gene, J gene, clone size, CDR3 protein, CDR3 DNA. The D gene is left open where the match is weak. Not all rows give a size; the values are once, few, many and, for expanded clones, a class.

NA,TRBV6-1,TRBJ1-5,NA,CASSDYPGYQPQHF,TGTGCCAGCAGTGATTACCCCGGGTATCAGCCCCAGCATTTT
NA,TRBV27,TRBJ2-7,NA,CASSLVTATYEQYF,TGTGCCAGCAGTTTAGTGACGGCTACCTACGAGCAGTACTTC
NA,TRBV19,TRBJ1-1,once,CASTRGGDLNTEAFF,TGTGCCAGTACCCGGGGGGGGGATTTGAACACTGAAGCTTTCTTT
TRBD2,TRBV3-1/TRBV3-2,TRBJ2-3,NA,CASSPPRLAGWNTQYF,TGTGCCAGCAGCCCTCCCCGGCTAGCGGGGTGGAATACGCAGTATTTT
NA,TRBV5-6,TRBJ1-6,NA,CASSFPGVDSPLHF,TGTGCCAGCAGCTTCCCTGGGGTGGATTCACCCCTCCACTTT
NA,TRBV7-3,TRBJ1-1,NA,CASSLNAGEDTEAFF,TGTGCCAGCAGCTTAAATGCAGGGGAGGACACTGAAGCTTTCTTT
NA,TRBV7-3,TRBJ1-5,NA,CASSSGRNQPQHF,TGTGCCAGCAGCTCGGGACGGAATCAGCCCCAGCATTTT
NA,TRBV6-2/TRBV6-3,TRBJ1-2,few,CASSYLTGNYGYTF,TGTGCCAGCAGTTACCTGACAGGCAACTATGGCTACACCTTC
NA,TRBV7-8,TRBJ1-5,NA,CASSGGGSNNNQPQHF,TGTGCCAGCAGCGGTGGGGGTTCAAACAACAATCAGCCCCAGCATTTT
TRBD1,TRBV10-3,TRBJ1-1,once,CAISESAGQGNTEAFF,TGTGCCATCAGTGAGTCTGCCGGACAGGGAAACACTGAAGCTTTCTTT
TRBD1,TRBV19,TRBJ1-5,NA,CASSMRGTGGSYSNQPQHF,TGTGCCAGTAGTATGCGGGGGACAGGGGGATCATATAGCAATCAGCCCCAGCATTTT
TRBD1,TRBV5-1,TRBJ1-2,NA,CASTLDRGLNDPSYGYTF,TGCGCCAGCACTCTCGACAGGGGGCTAAACGACCCCAGCTATGGCTACACCTTC
TRBD1,TRBV18,TRBJ1-2,NA,CASSPPETGLGGGYTF,TGTGCCAGCTCACCACCCGAGACAGGGCTTGGAGGAGGCTACACCTTC
NA,TRBV2,TRBJ2-7,NA,CASRGPSGPSYF,TGTGCCAGCAGGGGACCTTCGGGACCTTCGTACTTC
NA,TRBV19,TRBJ2-1,NA,CASSIGGFDNEQFF,TGTGCCAGTAGTATTGGAGGGTTCGACAATGAGCAGTTCTTC
NA,TRBV19,TRBJ1-5,NA,CASSIQGQPQHF,TGTGCCAGTAGTATACAGGGTCAGCCCCAGCATTTT
NA,TRBV5-6,TRBJ1-2,NA,CASSLGLPSGNTF,TGTGCCAGCAGCTTGGGATTACCTTCCGGCAATACCTTC
TRBD1,TRBV7-9,TRBJ1-4,NA,CASRPDRRMETNEKLFF,TGTGCCAGCAGACCGGACAGGAGAATGGAGACGAATGAAAAACTGTTTTTT
TRBD2,TRBV19,TRBJ2-2,NA,CASSYSGTSVAGELFF,TGTGCCAGTAGCTATTCCGGGACTAGCGTCGCCGGGGAGCTGTTTTTT
NA,TRBV12-5,TRBJ1-2,NA,CASGNGLGAGEYGYTF,TGTGCTAGTGGAAACGGTTTGGGAGCGGGGGAGTATGGCTACACCTTC
NA,TRBV21-1,TRBJ1-2,NA,CASSKEDRARNYGYTF,TGTGCCAGCAGCAAAGAGGACAGGGCGAGAAACTATGGCTACACCTTC
NA,TRBV28,TRBJ1-5,NA,CASSLEQYNQPQHF,TGTGCCAGCAGTTTGGAACAGTACAATCAGCCCCAGCATTTT
TRBD1,TRBV6-5,TRBJ2-7,NA,CASSYPGTGGKYEQYF,TGTGCCAGCAGTTACCCCGGGACAGGGGGCAAGTACGAGCAGTACTTC
NA,TRBV2,TRBJ1-2,NA,CASSASGEGGYTF,TGTGCCAGCAGTGCCTCAGGGGAAGGGGGCTACACCTTC
NA,TRBV6-1,TRBJ2-7,NA,CASSDIGRGTDEQYF,TGTGCCAGCAGTGACATAGGCCGAGGCACGGACGAGCAGTACTTC
NA,TRBV28,TRBJ2-4,NA,CASSFGPEVNIQYF,TGTGCCAGCAGTTTTGGTCCCGAGGTAAACATTCAGTACTTC
NA,TRBV6-5,TRBJ1-1,NA,CASSYSGFPKSAFF,TGTGCCAGCAGTTACTCTGGGTTCCCGAAGTCAGCTTTCTTT
NA,TRBV18,TRBJ1-2,NA,CASSPREPSRYGYTF,TGTGCCAGCTCACCACGGGAGCCTTCTCGGTATGGCTACACCTTC
NA,TRBV10-3,TRBJ2-7,NA,CAISGKQVVDRRSSYEQYF,TGTGCCATCAGCGGTAAACAAGTTGTAGACCGGAGAAGCTCCTACGAGCAGTACTTC
NA,TRBV4-3,TRBJ2-7,NA,CASSQGTDYEQYF,TGCGCCAGCAGCCAAGGGACAGACTACGAGCAGTACTTC
TRBD1,TRBV7-2,TRBJ1-4,NA,CASSSTGTGFEKLFF,TGTGCCAGCAGCTCTACCGGGACAGGCTTTGAAAAACTGTTTTTT
NA,TRBV24-1,TRBJ2-5,once,CATSDSRRVRQETQYF,TGTGCCACCAGTGATTCCCGACGGGTTCGCCAAGAGACCCAGTACTTC
NA,TRBV13,TRBJ1-2,NA,CASSAQREGDYGYTF,TGTGCCAGCAGCGCCCAAAGGGAGGGAGACTATGGCTACACCTTC
TRBD1,TRBV19,TRBJ1-5,NA,CASSIWTGGNQPQHF,TGTGCCAGTAGTATTTGGACAGGGGGTAATCAGCCCCAGCATTTT
NA,TRBV25-1,TRBJ1-4,NA,CASRSGADNEKLFF,TGTGCCAGCAGATCGGGAGCAGATAATGAAAAACTGTTTTTT
NA,TRBV27,TRBJ1-5,NA,CASSVTGLNQPQHF,TGTGCCAGCAGCGTAACAGGTCTCAATCAGCCCCAGCATTTT
TRBD1,TRBV6-5,TRBJ1-2,NA,CASSYSTGGEYGYTF,TGTGCCAGCAGTTACTCGACAGGGGGCGAATATGGCTACACCTTC
NA,TRBV7-3,TRBJ2-3,NA,CASSPWGADTQYF,TGTGCCAGCAGCCCGTGGGGGGCCGATACGCAGTATTTT
NA,TRBV5-1,TRBJ2-7,NA,CASSFPRYEQYF,TGCGCCAGCAGCTTCCCTCGGTACGAGCAGTACTTC
NA,TRBV14,TRBJ1-4,NA,CASSPPRRGERNEKLFF,TGTGCCAGCAGCCCACCGCGTAGGGGTGAGCGGAATGAAAAACTGTTTTTT
NA,TRBV6-5,TRBJ2-1,NA,CASSYGGTPNEQFF,TGTGCCAGCAGTTACGGCGGGACCCCCAATGAGCAGTTCTTC